These 26 T cell receptor beta chains originate from one sample sequenced in a study of OX40 agonist ivuxolimab in advanced cancers. Repertoires were generated with immunoSEQ multiplex PCR, while TCRdb's copy carries only in-frame clones and drops some. The sample shows about 22,000 clones, around 85% of them seen only once. Sequencing was performed on CD4+ or CD8+ T cells sorted from blood, taken in a trial of the OX40 agonist ivuxolimab. The receptors here all came from an adult with an advanced solid tumor such as melanoma, head and neck, liver or kidney cancer.

In its sample, this clone was seen once. This chain uses TRBV4-2 with TRBJ1-3; the D is unclear. The V and J ends lost 0 bases and 2 bases respectively, with 11 bases between them. Looked up from germline, CDR1 is LGHNA and CDR2 is YNFKEQ. The CDR3 extends over 16 amino acids. CDR3 protein: CASSQDPTGPGNTIYF. CDR3 DNA sequence: TGTGCCAGCAGCCAAGATCCCACGGGCCCTGGAAACACCATATATTTT.

The chain combines TRBV28 with TRBJ2-6, with TRBD1 as a possible D gene (6 bases). Trimming pared 3 bases from V and 2 bases from J, leaving 14 bases between. The CDR3 is 17 amino acids. In germline, CDR1 is MDHEN, CDR2 SYDVKM. The CDR3 is CASSLGALAAGANVLTF. CDR3 bases: TGTGCCAGCAGTTTGGGGGCATTGGCCGCTGGGGCCAACGTCCTGACTTTC.

This chain's CDR3 is CASSSWGLAENEQFF. The CDR3 nucleotides are TGTGCCAGCAGCTCCTGGGGACTAGCGGAGAATGAGCAGTTCTTC. The V and J genes are TRBV7-2 and TRBJ2-1; TRBD2 aligns across 11 bases. The CDR3 length is 15 residues. The V gene's germline CDR1 is SGHTA and CDR2 FQGNSA. The V and J ends lost 4 bases and 7 bases, in that order; junction bases with no gene match: 6.

The rearrangement uses TRBV4-3 and TRBJ2-7, with D tentatively TRBD1 or TRBD2 (5 bases each). The V and J ends lost 0 bases and 2 bases respectively, with 14 bases between them. The V gene's germline CDR1 is LGHNA and CDR2 YSLEER. The CDR3 runs 16 residues. The CDR3 reads CASSQDWGTLAYEQYF. For the CDR3, the DNA is TGCGCCAGCAGCCAAGATTGGGGGACGTTAGCCTACGAGCAGTACTTC.

The V call is TRBV5-4, the J call TRBJ1-1; D might be TRBD1 (5 bases). V was pared by 4 bases and J by 1 base, with 11 bases between. Germline loops: CDR1 SGHNT, CDR2 YYREEE (reference sequence). The length of the CDR3 is 14 residues. The CDR3 protein is CASSPFTGNTEAFF. In DNA, the CDR3 is TGTGCCAGCAGCCCCTTCACAGGGAACACTGAAGCTTTCTTT.

This chain connects TRBV7-8 to TRBJ2-7; 7 bases match TRBD2. The CDR3 runs 13 residues. V was clipped by 5 bases and J by 2 bases; unmatched bases: 3. The V gene's germline CDR1 is SGHVS and CDR2 FQNEAQ. Here the CDR3 reads CASSVRGAYEQYF. The CDR3, as DNA: TGTGCCAGCAGCGTACGGGGGGCCTACGAGCAGTACTTC.

The chain couples TRBV7-8 to TRBJ1-1; no definite D call. The germline V gene has CDR1 SGHVS and CDR2 FQNEAQ. The length of the CDR3 is 15 residues. Trimming stripped 1 base from V and 0 bases from J, with 9 bases between. CDR3 in amino acids: CASSLEVGMNTEAFF. CDR3 DNA: TGTGCCAGCAGCTTAGAAGTCGGTATGAACACTGAAGCTTTCTTT.

CDR3 sequence reads: CAVQGGRLGYTF. The CDR3 DNA is TGTGCCGTCCAGGGGGGGCGTTTGGGCTACACCTTC. The chain uses TRBV9 and TRBJ1-2; 7 bases fit TRBD1. CDR3 length equals 12 residues. Trimming at V came to 10 bases and at J to 8 bases, leaving 11 bases not matched to a gene. Germline CDR1 is SGDLS and CDR2 is YYNGEE.

This clone appeared a few times. As DNA, the CDR3 is TGTGCCAGCAGCGTTAGCGTACGAGATTTTCAGTACTTC. It yields the protein CASSVSVRDFQYF. The chain has TRBV9 and TRBJ2-7; weak D call: TRBD2 (5 bases). This CDR3 contains 13 residues. Germline loops: CDR1 SGDLS, CDR2 YYNGEE. Trimming removed 2 bases at V and 10 bases at J, with 16 bases between.

The chain carries TRBV27 and TRBJ1-2; tentative D call: TRBD1 (6 bases). Germline V gene data show CDR1 as MNHEY and CDR2 as SMNVEV (reference sequence). The length of the CDR3 is 16 residues. Trimming left V 3 bases short and J 1 base short, with 15 bases between. CDR3: CASSFKATGNNYGYTF. CDR3 DNA: TGTGCCAGCAGTTTCAAGGCGACAGGCAATAACTATGGCTACACCTTC.

CDR3 nucleotide sequence: TGTGCCAGCAGCCAAGCCCGAGGGGGTCCGGTTGAAAAACTGTTTTTT. Translating it yields CASSQARGGPVEKLFF. The chain carries TRBV14 and TRBJ1-4; D is perhaps TRBD1 (6 bases). Trimming removed 1 base at V and 7 bases at J, with 16 bases between. The CDR3 is 16 amino acids. From germline, CDR1 is SGHDN and CDR2 FVKESK.

The rearrangement links TRBV11-2 to TRBJ2-1; D is uncertain. V lost 4 bases and J 8 bases, leaving 12 bases between the germline ends. Germline V gene sequence: CDR1 SGHAT, CDR2 FQNNGV. The CDR3 runs 13 residues. The CDR3 nucleotides read TGTGCCAGCAGCTCCCCCCTTGGAGATGAGCAGTTCTTC. This sequence encodes CASSSPLGDEQFF.

The J gene is TRBJ1-6, the V gene TRBV23-1; D is uncertain. TRBV23-1 is classed as an ORF, of uncertain function. Trimming took off 4 bases at V and 6 bases at J, with 10 bases between the two ends. CDR3 length: 14 amino acids. CDR3 region: CASSLEAGNSPLHF. CDR3 sequence (DNA): TGCGCCAGCAGTCTGGAGGCGGGTAATTCACCCCTCCACTTT.

The sample holds one count of this clone. The chain combines TRBV4-3 with TRBJ1-5; D is perhaps TRBD1 (6 bases). Germline V gene lookup returns CDR1 LGHNA and CDR2 YSLEER. V lost 1 base, J lost 2 bases, and 9 bases lay in between. The CDR3 has 15 residues. The CDR3: CASSQAAGGNQPQHF. The CDR3 coding sequence is TGCGCCAGCAGCCAAGCAGCAGGGGGCAATCAGCCCCAGCATTTT.

CDR3 protein: CASSSLTLQAVGYGYTF. The CDR3 nucleotides are TGTGCCAGCAGCTCTTTGACCCTTCAGGCCGTTGGATATGGCTACACCTTC. The J gene is TRBJ1-2, the V gene TRBV11-2; D unresolved. The V gene's germline CDR1 is SGHAT and CDR2 FQNNGV. The CDR3 has 17 residues. With 4 bases removed from V and 5 bases from J, the gap between germline ends came to 23 bases.

As concerns this clone: Germline is not matched at one junction end, which may reflect a read error. This sequence joins TRBV7-7 and TRBJ2-2; 9 positions match TRBD2. The germline CDR1 and CDR2 sequences are SSHAT and FNYEAQ (reference sequence). This CDR3 contains 15 residues. The DNA of the CDR3 is TGTGCTAGCAGCCTGGGACTAGCTGGGACCGGGGAGCTGTTTTTT. Protein sequence: CASSLGLAGTGELFF.

The chain recombines TRBV6-1 with TRBJ1-1, with TRBD1 identical over 7 bases. V gave up 10 bases and J gave up 0 bases; unmatched junction bases: 2. The CDR3 is 12 residues long. Germline CDR1 and CDR2: MNHNS and SASEGT. The CDR3 loop reads CATTGLNTEAFF. The CDR3 coding sequence is TGTGCCACGACAGGGCTGAACACTGAAGCTTTCTTT.

The V gene is TRBV4-1, the J gene TRBJ2-2; 9 bases map to TRBD2. Germline assignment: CDR1 MGHRA and CDR2 YSYEKL. The CDR3 totals 17 residues. J was trimmed by 7 bases and V by 1 base; bases with no gene match: 10. CDR3 nucleotides: TGCGCCAGCAGCCAAGGGATGTGGGCTAGCGGGGACGGGGAGCTGTTTTTT. Residues: CASSQGMWASGDGELFF.

CDR3 in DNA: TGTGCCTGGAGATTTAGGAACGAGCAGTACTTC. It translates to CAWRFRNEQYF. The rearrangement links TRBV30 to TRBJ2-7; D is unclear. This CDR3 has 11 amino acids. Germline V gene lookup returns CDR1 GTSNPN and CDR2 SVGIG (reference sequence). Trimming took off 3 bases at V and 5 bases at J, with 8 bases between the two ends. Together with reference TRBV30 and TRBJ2-7, the CDR3 gives the full variable domain: SQTIHQWPATLVQPVGSPLSLECTVEGTSNPNLYWYRQAAGRGLQLLFYSVGIGQISSEVPQNLSASRPQDRQFILSSKKLLLSDSGFYLCAWRFRNEQYFGPGTRLTVT.

J is TRBJ2-1 and V is TRBV10-1, with D possibly TRBD2 on 6 matching bases. The V gene's germline CDR1 is WNHNN and CDR2 SYGVQD (reference sequence). There are 15 residues in the CDR3. V was pared by 5 bases and J by 11 bases, with 22 bases between. CDR3 bases: TGCGCCAGCAGTCCGAAAGCGGGCCATAAGCGAAAGCAGTTCTTC. This sequence encodes CASSPKAGHKRKQFF.

V usage is TRBV28 and J usage is TRBJ2-7; weak D call: TRBD1 (6 bases). V was trimmed by 1 base and J by 3 bases, leaving 19 bases between them. Germline V CDR1 and CDR2: MDHEN, SYDVKM. This CDR3 is built from 17 residues. The DNA for the CDR3 is TGTGCCAGCAGTTTATATGGGGGCGCGGTCTCTTTCTACGAGCAGTACTTC. It specifies CASSLYGGAVSFYEQYF.

The chain carries TRBV7-8 and TRBJ2-1; D is unclear. Per the germline V gene, CDR1 is SGHVS and CDR2 is FQNEAQ. The CDR3 is 16 amino acids. Trimming shortened V by 4 bases and J by 5 bases, and 18 bases separated the two germline ends. CDR3 nucleotide sequence: TGTGCCAGCAGCTCCACTCGACTTGCCCCGAACAATGAGCAGTTCTTC. Amino acids: CASSSTRLAPNNEQFF. Combining the CDR3 with reference TRBV7-8 and TRBJ2-1 gives the whole variable domain GAGVSQSPRYKVAKRGQDVALRCDPISGHVSLFWYQQALGQGPEFLTYFQNEAQLDKSGLPSDRFFAERPEGSVSTLKIQRTQQEDSAVYLCASSSTRLAPNNEQFFGPGTRLTVL.

This clone qualifies as medium-sized. V and J are TRBV4-1 and TRBJ2-7; maybe TRBD1 (6 bases). The V and J ends lost 2 bases and 2 bases respectively, with 7 bases between them. Per the germline V gene, CDR1 is MGHRA and CDR2 is YSYEKL. The CDR3 is 13 residues long. The CDR3 DNA reads TGCGCCAGCAGCCAAAGGGACACCTACGAGCAGTACTTC. It translates to CASSQRDTYEQYF.

This clone was detected a few times. This chain links TRBV29-1 with TRBJ1-5; D ambiguous. The length of the CDR3 is 10 residues. The germline V and J ends were trimmed by 4 bases and 2 bases, with 0 bases remaining between them. The germline V gene encodes CDR1 SQVTM and CDR2 ANQGSEA. CDR3 DNA: TGCAGCGTTGGCAATCAGCCCCAGCATTTT. Protein: CSVGNQPQHF.

The chain couples TRBV21-1 to TRBJ2-7; the table's TRBD1 call for D was not verified on the DNA. TRBV21-1 is shown as a pseudogene. The CDR3 sequence is 9 residues long. The CDR3 protein is CASRDRWDF. DNA of the CDR3: TGTGCCAGCCGGGACAGGTGGGACTTC.

The rearrangement links TRBV4-3 to TRBJ2-7, with D maybe TRBD1 (6 bases). The germline V gene has CDR1 LGHNA and CDR2 YSLEER. Trimming left V 1 base short and J 0 bases short, with 10 bases between. This CDR3 contains 15 residues. CDR3 residues: CASSQGDMSSYEQYF. DNA of the CDR3: TGCGCCAGCAGCCAAGGGGACATGAGCTCCTACGAGCAGTACTTC.